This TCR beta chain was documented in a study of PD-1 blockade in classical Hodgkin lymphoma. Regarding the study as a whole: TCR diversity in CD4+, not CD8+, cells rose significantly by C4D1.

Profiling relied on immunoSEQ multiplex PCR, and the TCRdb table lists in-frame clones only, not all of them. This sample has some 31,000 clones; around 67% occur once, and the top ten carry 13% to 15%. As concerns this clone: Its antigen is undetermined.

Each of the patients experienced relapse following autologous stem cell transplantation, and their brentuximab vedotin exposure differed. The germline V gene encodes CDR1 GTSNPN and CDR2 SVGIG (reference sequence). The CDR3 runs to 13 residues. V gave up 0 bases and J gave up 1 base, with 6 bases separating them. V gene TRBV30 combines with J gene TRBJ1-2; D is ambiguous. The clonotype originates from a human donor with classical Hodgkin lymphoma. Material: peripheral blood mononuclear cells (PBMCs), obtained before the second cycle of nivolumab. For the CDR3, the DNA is TGTGCCTGGAGTGTAAACAATAACTATGGCTACACCTTC. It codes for CAWSVNNNYGYTF.